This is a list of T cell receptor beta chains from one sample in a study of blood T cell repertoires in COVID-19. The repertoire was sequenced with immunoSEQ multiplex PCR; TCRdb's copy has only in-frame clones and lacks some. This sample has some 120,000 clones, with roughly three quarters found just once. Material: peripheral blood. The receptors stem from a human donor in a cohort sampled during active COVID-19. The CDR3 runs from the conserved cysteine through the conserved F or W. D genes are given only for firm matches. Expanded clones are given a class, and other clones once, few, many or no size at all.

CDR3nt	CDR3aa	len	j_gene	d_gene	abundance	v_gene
TGTGCCAGTAGCCACCTCCGGGGCGGGAGTCCCTACGAGCAGTACTTC	CASSHLRGGSPYEQYF	16	TRBJ2-7	TRBD2	NA	TRBV19
TGTGCCAGCAGCTGGGACAGGACCGCCTACGAGCAGTACTTC	CASSWDRTAYEQYF	14	TRBJ2-7	TRBD1	NA	TRBV5-4
TGTGCCAGCAGCTCGGGACAGGGAGAAGCTTTCTTT	CASSSGQGEAFF	12	TRBJ1-1	TRBD1	NA	TRBV5-4
TGTGCCAGCAGCGGGCGGACTAGCGGGAGATACGAGCAGTACTTC	CASSGRTSGRYEQYF	15	TRBJ2-7	TRBD2	NA	TRBV5-6
TGCGCCAGCAGCCAAGATACCCTCGGGGGGCGCGAGCAGTACTTC	CASSQDTLGGREQYF	15	TRBJ2-7	NA	NA	TRBV4-1
TGTGCCAGCAAGGGGACAGTCAATAATTCACCCCTCCACTTT	CASKGTVNNSPLHF	14	TRBJ1-6	TRBD1	NA	TRBV2
TGTGCCAGCAGTTTATCGATTACAGGGGACTACGAGCAGTACTTC	CASSLSITGDYEQYF	15	TRBJ2-7	TRBD1	NA	TRBV27
TGTGCCAGCAGCCTGGGGACGGGGCAGCCCCAGCATTTT	CASSLGTGQPQHF	13	TRBJ1-5	NA	NA	TRBV5-5
TGTGCCACCAGCAGGACAGGGCGGAATAATGAAAAACTGTTTTTT	CATSRTGRNNEKLFF	15	TRBJ1-4	TRBD1	NA	TRBV15
TGTGCCAGCAGCCAAGATGGACTCCTCAAAGAAGCTTTCTTT	CASSQDGLLKEAFF	14	TRBJ1-1	NA	NA	TRBV3-1/TRBV3-2
TGTGCCAGCAGCTTAGGGCGGGAGCGGATAGGGGAGCAGTACTTC	CASSLGRERIGEQYF	15	TRBJ2-7	TRBD2	NA	TRBV11-3
TGTGCCAGCGCTGAGGGGACAGGGCGGAACACTGAAGCTTTCTTT	CASAEGTGRNTEAFF	15	TRBJ1-1	TRBD1	NA	TRBV6-5
TGTGCCAGCAGCTATGGACAGGGACGGACTGAAGCTTTCTTT	CASSYGQGRTEAFF	14	TRBJ1-1	TRBD1	NA	TRBV13
TGTGCCAGCAGTTTGGGAACTAGCGGGAGTTACGAGCAGTACTTC	CASSLGTSGSYEQYF	15	TRBJ2-7	TRBD2	NA	TRBV28
TGTGCCAGCAGCTTGGAGGGGCGGGGCGGGGCCAACGTCCTGACTTTC	CASSLEGRGGANVLTF	16	TRBJ2-6	NA	NA	TRBV5-4
TGCGCCAGCAGCCAAGGGGACAGACAAGAGACCCAGTACTTC	CASSQGDRQETQYF	14	TRBJ2-5	TRBD1	NA	TRBV4-1
TGTGCCAGCAGTGACAGGGTAAGGCACGAGCAGTACTTC	CASSDRVRHEQYF	13	TRBJ2-7	NA	NA	TRBV6-1
TGTGCCAGCAATACTCAGGGGACATACACTGAAGCTTTCTTT	CASNTQGTYTEAFF	14	TRBJ1-1	NA	NA	TRBV28
TGTGCCAGCTCACCCGGGGCAGGGGACTATGGCTACACCTTC	CASSPGAGDYGYTF	14	TRBJ1-2	NA	once	TRBV18
TGTGCTAGTGGACCACCAACAGGGGCGGCTGGAGCTTTCTTT	CASGPPTGAAGAFF	14	TRBJ1-1	TRBD1	NA	TRBV12-5
TGTGCCAGCAGCCCCACCTCAGGGGGGCACGACCGTGGCTACACCTTC	CASSPTSGGHDRGYTF	16	TRBJ1-2	TRBD1	NA	TRBV7-9
TGTGCCAGCAGCGGTGCTAGCGGGACCTACGAGCAGTACTTC	CASSGASGTYEQYF	14	TRBJ2-7	TRBD2	NA	TRBV7-9
TGTGCCAGTAGTATAGATCGCCGTAACCCCGGGAGCACTGAAGCTTTCTTT	CASSIDRRNPGSTEAFF	17	TRBJ1-1	NA	once	TRBV19
TGTGCCAGCACCACCGGACAGGGTGGAGAGACCCAGTACTTC	CASTTGQGGETQYF	14	TRBJ2-5	TRBD1	NA	TRBV2
TGTGCCAGCAGCCAGGCTAACTATGGCTACACCTTC	CASSQANYGYTF	12	TRBJ1-2	NA	NA	TRBV5-6
TGTGCCAGCAGCTTACGGACAGGGGACTTCTACGAGCAGTACTTC	CASSLRTGDFYEQYF	15	TRBJ2-7	TRBD1	NA	TRBV7-2
TGTGCCAGTAGTACGGGGACAGCCTCAACTAATGAAAAACTGTTTTTT	CASSTGTASTNEKLFF	16	TRBJ1-4	TRBD1	NA	TRBV19
TGTGCCAGCAGTTACAGCGGGAGAGGTAATGAGCAGTTCTTC	CASSYSGRGNEQFF	14	TRBJ2-1	TRBD2	NA	TRBV6-5
TGTGCCAGCAGCCAAGTGGGAGCGGCCGGGGAGCTGTTTTTT	CASSQVGAAGELFF	14	TRBJ2-2	NA	few	TRBV3-1/TRBV3-2
TGTGCCAGCTCACCAGTGCCCACAGGGATAGAAAACACCATATATTTT	CASSPVPTGIENTIYF	16	TRBJ1-3	NA	NA	TRBV18
TGTGCCAGCAGTTTTATGGGCAGCAGCTACGAGCAGTACTTC	CASSFMGSSYEQYF	14	TRBJ2-7	NA	NA	TRBV28
TGCGCCAGCAGCCCAGGACAGGGGGGATCACCCCTCCACTTT	CASSPGQGGSPLHF	14	TRBJ1-6	TRBD1	NA	TRBV5-1
TGTGCCAGCTCACCTAGGAGGACGGACGAGCAGTACTTC	CASSPRRTDEQYF	13	TRBJ2-7	NA	NA	TRBV18
TGTGCCAGCAGCTCCGGACAGGGTAGACGGCCCCAGCATTTT	CASSSGQGRRPQHF	14	TRBJ1-5	TRBD1	NA	TRBV7-8
TGTGCCAGCAGCAAAGCGCTGGGTAGCGGGGGCGGAAACACCGGGGAGCTGTTTTTT	CASSKALGSGGGNTGELFF	19	TRBJ2-2	NA	NA	TRBV21-1
TGTGCCAGCACCACCGGGACAGGGGTGGGCTACACCTTC	CASTTGTGVGYTF	13	TRBJ1-2	TRBD1	few	TRBV6-5
TGTGCCAGCAGCTCCCGGACTGTGGGGACCGGGGAGCTGTTTTTT	CASSSRTVGTGELFF	15	TRBJ2-2	NA	NA	TRBV7-2
TGTGCCAGCAGTTTATGGGGGGGAGGGAACACTGAAGCTTTCTTT	CASSLWGGGNTEAFF	15	TRBJ1-1	NA	NA	TRBV27
TGTGCCAGCTCGCGGACAGGGAGCTCCTACGAGCAGTACTTC	CASSRTGSSYEQYF	14	TRBJ2-7	TRBD1	NA	TRBV6-5
TGTGCCAGTAGTATGGGACACTACGAGCAGTACTTC	CASSMGHYEQYF	12	TRBJ2-7	NA	NA	TRBV19
TGCGCCAGCAGCTCCTCCGACGAGGACGAGCAGTACTTC	CASSSSDEDEQYF	13	TRBJ2-7	NA	NA	TRBV5-1
TGTGCCAGTAGCCGGGACAGGGAAGGGCAGCCCCAGCATTTT	CASSRDREGQPQHF	14	TRBJ1-5	TRBD1	NA	TRBV19
TGTGCCAGCAGCGGCAGGGAGGGGCGGGGAGGCTACACCTTC	CASSGREGRGGYTF	14	TRBJ1-2	NA	NA	TRBV5-6